This T cell receptor (beta chain) was captured in a study of shared clonotypes between healthy human individuals. Germline lookup yields CDR1 GTSNPN and CDR2 SVGIG (reference sequence). Trimming removed 2 bases at V and 9 bases at J, with 8 bases between. This CDR3 contains 11 residues. Clones were sequenced by immunoSEQ multiplex PCR, and TCRdb holds only the in-frame ones, with some missing. The sample gives more than 400,000 clones, 90% to 96% of which show up once; 0.05% to 0.07% is in the top ten. Splitting the CD4+ cells yielded a CD45RA+ naive subset and a CD45RA-negative memory subset. The chain recombines TRBV30 with TRBJ2-1, with unresolved D. The sequenced material came from naive CD4+ T cells sorted from blood. As to subset: CD45RA+ positively selected. This TCR was sampled from a woman aged 30 to 39 in good health. DNA for the CDR3: TGTGCCTGGAGTCAACGGACTGAGCAGTTCTTC. It encodes CAWSQRTEQFF.